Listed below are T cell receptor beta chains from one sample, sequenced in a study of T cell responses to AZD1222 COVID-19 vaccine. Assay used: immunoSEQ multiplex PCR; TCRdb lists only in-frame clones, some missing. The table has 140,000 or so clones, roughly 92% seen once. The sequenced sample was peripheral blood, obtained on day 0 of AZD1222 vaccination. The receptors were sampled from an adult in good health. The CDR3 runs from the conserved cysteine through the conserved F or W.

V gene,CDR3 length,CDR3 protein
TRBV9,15,CASSVGGRRHEKLFF
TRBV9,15,CASSNRAVETEKLFF
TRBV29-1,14,CSVVAGPDLYGYTF
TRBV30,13,CAWSGQGERGAFF
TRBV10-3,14,CASQGILSNSPLHF
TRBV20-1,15,CSASPDRSTNEKLFF
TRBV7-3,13,CASSPNAGTNKFF
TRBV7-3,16,CASSAVLAGGADTQYF
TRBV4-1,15,CASSQDFVTGYEQYF
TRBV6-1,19,CASSEIGSPSSTRKNIQYF
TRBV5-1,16,CASSLRAGTSTDTQYF
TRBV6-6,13,CASSYGLYNEQFF
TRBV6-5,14,CASKPQTVRYGYTF
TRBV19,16,CASRSSGRWLHNEQFF
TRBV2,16,CASRERDTGPTGELFF
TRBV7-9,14,CASSSGSGSYEQYF
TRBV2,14,CASSDGHSRSPLHF
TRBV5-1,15,CASSWGQGNNSPLHF
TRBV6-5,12,CASRSGNYGYTF
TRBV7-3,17,CASSPYRHNANTGELFF
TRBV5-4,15,CASSWGGTNTGELFF
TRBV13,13,CASSLAGGETQYF
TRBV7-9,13,CASSLTGNQPQHF
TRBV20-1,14,CSASRPGGGDEQYF
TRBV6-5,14,CASTSGGGFYEQYF
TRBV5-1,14,CASRDPRGSYEQYF
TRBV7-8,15,CASSRPGTFAGGYTF
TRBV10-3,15,CAISEPGQLRDEQYF
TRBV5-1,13,CASSAQGVTEAFF
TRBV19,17,CASSRYEVELAKNIQYF
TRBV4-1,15,CASSQGLVTYNEQFF
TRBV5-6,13,CASSLDRTYGYTF
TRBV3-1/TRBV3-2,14,CASSSQPRNTEAFF
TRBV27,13,CASSFGPGDGYTF
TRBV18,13,CASSPPDGNEQFF
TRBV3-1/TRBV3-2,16,CASSHGTSESTDTQYF
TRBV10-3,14,CAISESGTGNTIYF
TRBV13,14,CASSAPQRNSPLHF
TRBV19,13,CASSTQGADTQYF
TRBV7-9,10,CATGDYGYTF
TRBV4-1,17,CASSQPLTGSSYNEQFF
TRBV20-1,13,CSASPGGWETQYF
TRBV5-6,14,CASSLVGGDQPQHF
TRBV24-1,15,CATSDSRQGSQPQHF
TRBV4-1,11,CASSRGDTQYF
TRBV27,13,CASSLGSAFSLHF
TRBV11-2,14,CASSTPRGDYGYTF
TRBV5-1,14,CASSEWALNTEAFF
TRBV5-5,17,CASSRSRGAVEGYGYTF
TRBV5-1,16,CASSFGLAGGLYEQYF